The clone carrying this T cell receptor (beta chain) was seen a handful of times. This sample was taken from a study of T cells after yellow fever vaccination. Across the whole study: SMART-Seq v4 Ultra Low Input handled preparation of low-cell-number fractions.

TCRdb itself ran the 5' RACE reads through MiXCR, one entry per CDR3 protein. The table records approximately 450,000 distinct CDR3 sequences, roughly 20% of them present only once. Trimming removed 1 base from V and 7 bases from J; junction bases left unmatched: 9. The CDR3 extends over 17 amino acids. Germline-derived CDR1 and CDR2 are LGHNA and YSLEER. The chain joins TRBV4-3 to TRBJ1-6; 8 bases fit TRBD1. The material was PBMCs, obtained before the yellow fever booster vaccination. This sequence was found in a young man who received the YFV17D yellow fever vaccine. The DNA of the CDR3 is TGCGCCAGCAGCCAAGGAGGGACAGGCGGACCCAATTCACCCCTCCACTTT. Protein sequence: CASSQGGTGGPNSPLHF.